The entry that follows covers one TCR beta chain sequence. What it binds is unknown. As to time point: sample taken at primary tumor resection. Whole RNA from tumor, nontumor lung or frozen PBMC was sequenced unsorted. These data belong to a study of spatial heterogeneity in lung cancer. Overall study: Sequence detection consistently recorded a greater number of beta-chain than alpha-chain sequences. Within raw reads, each unique TCR and UMI combination appeared on average more than ten times.

Study-wide points: Follow-up blood showed ubiquitous expanded tumor TCRs less than blood at resection did.

CDR3 length equals 15 residues. Per the germline V gene, CDR1 is SGHAT and CDR2 is FQDESV (reference sequence). Trimming pared 2 bases from V and 2 bases from J, leaving 9 bases between. Each TCR cDNA molecule carried a unique molecular identifier. MiXCR was run by TCRdb on the 5' RACE reads, yielding one entry per CDR3 protein. The profile shows under 20,000 distinct CDR3 sequences, under 20% of them singletons. The source was PBMCs, collected at surgery. J is TRBJ2-2 and V is TRBV11-1; D gene ambiguous. This TCR came from a male donor with early-stage non-small cell lung cancer. This chain's CDR3 is CASSLRTPNTGELFF. The CDR3 DNA is TGTGCCAGCAGCTTACGCACACCTAACACCGGGGAGCTGTTTTTT.